These T cell receptor beta chains were read from a single sample in a study of CD8+CD57+ T cells in acquired aplastic anemia. A single record per CDR3 protein comes from TCRdb applying MiXCR to the reads. Found here are about 160,000 distinct CDR3 sequences, around 50% of them singletons; the top ten hold approximately 3%. Sequenced material: sorted CD4+, CD8+, or CD8+CD57+ T cells (not recorded which) from PBMCs. These receptor sequences come from a human donor with aplastic anemia. CDR3s include the opening cysteine and the closing phenylalanine or tryptophan. Fields, in order: J gene, V gene, D gene, clone size, CDR3 protein, CDR3 DNA. D genes are given only for firm matches. Size is stated for part of the rows, as once, few or many counts, or as a class when the clone is expanded.

>TRBJ2-3|TRBV10-3|-|-
CAISEGGHGLTDTQYF
TGTGCCATCAGTGAAGGGGGGCATGGGCTCACAGATACGCAGTATTTT
>TRBJ1-2|TRBV20-1|-|-
CSASPRINYGYTF
TGCAGTGCTAGCCCCCGAATTAACTATGGCTACACCTTC
>TRBJ2-1|TRBV5-1|-|few
CASSNRTMHNEQFF
TGCGCCAGCAGCAATCGGACTATGCACAATGAGCAGTTCTTC
>TRBJ2-3|TRBV5-1|TRBD1|few
CASTQAPTGGLPDTQYF
TGCGCCAGCACCCAGGCCCCCACAGGGGGACTCCCAGATACGCAGTATTTT
>TRBJ1-1|TRBV2|-|-
CASSLSGTGAEAFF
TGTGCCAGCAGTTTATCCGGGACGGGCGCTGAAGCTTTCTTT
>TRBJ1-1|TRBV4-3|-|-
CASSLEQLRDTEAFF
TGCGCCAGCAGCTTGGAACAGCTCCGGGACACTGAAGCTTTCTTT
>TRBJ2-3|TRBV30|-|few
CAWSRTDTQYF
TGTGCCTGGAGCCGGACAGATACGCAGTATTTT
>TRBJ1-2|TRBV5-6|-|many
CASRWIGDYGYTF
TGTGCCAGCAGGTGGATCGGAGACTATGGCTACACCTTC
>TRBJ2-2|TRBV7-8|-|-
CASSLGAGNTGELFF
TGTGCCAGCAGCTTAGGGGCAGGGAACACCGGGGAGCTGTTTTTT
>TRBJ1-1|TRBV7-3|-|-
CASSTRQVTEAFF
TGTGCCAGCAGCACCAGACAGGTAACTGAAGCTTTCTTT
>TRBJ2-1|TRBV4-3|TRBD1|many
CASSQETGGPYNEQFF
TGCGCCAGCAGCCAAGAAACAGGGGGACCCTACAATGAGCAGTTCTTC
>TRBJ2-1|TRBV7-9|TRBD2|many
CASSFGGGTNEQFF
TGTGCCAGCAGCTTCGGGGGAGGGACTAATGAGCAGTTCTTC
>TRBJ1-2|TRBV7-2|-|many
CASSTGGGGYTF
TGTGCCAGCAGCACCGGTGGGGGGGGCTACACCTTC
>TRBJ1-2|TRBV10-2|-|-
CASSATPSLYGYTF
TGCGCCAGCAGTGCCACACCCTCATTATATGGCTACACCTTC
>TRBJ2-3|TRBV7-9|TRBD2|-
CASRGLADTDTQYF
TGTGCCAGCCGCGGACTAGCGGATACAGATACGCAGTATTTT
>TRBJ1-2|TRBV12-3/TRBV12-4|-|-
CASIQNGYTF
TGTGCCAGCATCCAAAATGGCTACACCTTC
>TRBJ2-5|TRBV5-1|-|many
CASSLMGTLQETQYF
TGCGCCAGCAGCTTGATGGGGACCCTCCAAGAGACCCAGTACTTC
>TRBJ1-2|TRBV6-1|-|-
CASSEEINYGYTF
TGTGCCAGCAGTGAAGAGATCAACTATGGCTACACCTTC
>TRBJ2-6|TRBV19|TRBD1|many
CASSGGRTGSSGANVLTF
TGTGCCAGTAGTGGGGGACGGACAGGCAGCTCTGGGGCCAACGTCCTGACTTTC
>TRBJ1-3|TRBV7-9|-|-
CASSSNLDTIYF
TGTGCCAGCAGCTCGAATCTGGACACCATATATTTT
>TRBJ1-5|TRBV6-5|-|many
CASSPTGTNNQPQHF
TGTGCCAGCAGTCCTACCGGGACCAACAATCAGCCCCAGCATTTT
>TRBJ2-1|TRBV15|-|many
CATSTAARVDEQFF
TGTGCCACCAGCACCGCGGCAAGGGTCGATGAGCAGTTCTTC
>TRBJ2-4|TRBV6-2/TRBV6-3|-|-
CASTDYENIQYF
TGTGCCAGCACGGACTACGAAAACATTCAGTACTTC
>TRBJ1-1|TRBV2|-|few
CASRRSVGRDVEAFF
TGTGCCAGCAGGAGGTCGGTCGGGCGTGATGTTGAAGCTTTCTTT
>TRBJ2-3|TRBV2|-|-
CASSGRVGITQYF
TGTGCCAGCAGTGGCCGAGTGGGAATCACGCAGTATTTT
>TRBJ2-2|TRBV20-1|TRBD2|many
CSARPLQRGPNTGELFF
TGCAGTGCTAGACCTCTTCAGCGGGGACCGAACACCGGGGAGCTGTTTTTT
>TRBJ2-4|TRBV19|TRBD2|-
CASSIPSGRAFGKNIQYF
TGTGCCAGTAGTATCCCTAGCGGGAGGGCCTTCGGCAAAAACATTCAGTACTTC
>TRBJ1-1|TRBV19|-|many
CASTPLGVGLRAFF
TGTGCGTCGACGCCACTGGGGGTTGGGCTTCGGGCTTTCTTT
>TRBJ1-1|TRBV7-2|-|many
CASSLAGAGNTEAFF
TGTGCCAGCAGCTTAGCGGGCGCGGGGAACACTGAAGCTTTCTTT
>TRBJ1-5|TRBV25-1|-|many
CASSGTGSDQPQHF
TGTGCCAGCAGTGGTACAGGGTCCGATCAGCCCCAGCATTTT
>TRBJ2-1|TRBV12-3/TRBV12-4|TRBD1|-
CASSSRQGNEQFF
TGTGCCAGCAGTTCAAGACAGGGCAATGAGCAGTTCTTC
>TRBJ1-1|TRBV24-1|TRBD1|few
CATSDPGTGNTEAFF
TGTGCCACCAGTGATCCAGGGACAGGGAACACTGAAGCTTTCTTT
>TRBJ1-4|TRBV29-1|-|once
CSVEQGRSEKLFF
TGCAGCGTTGAACAGGGCCGGTCAGAAAAACTGTTTTTT
>TRBJ1-1|TRBV20-1|-|many
CSATFLGATEAFF
TGCAGTGCTACATTTTTGGGGGCGACTGAAGCTTTCTTT
>TRBJ1-4|TRBV24-1|TRBD1|many
CATSDPTGMGEKLFF
TGTGCCACCAGTGACCCGACAGGGATGGGGGAAAAACTGTTTTTT
>TRBJ1-6|TRBV19|TRBD1|-
CASSGGTVNSPLHF
TGTGCCAGTAGTGGAGGGACAGTTAATTCACCCCTCCACTTT
>TRBJ2-1|TRBV19|-|-
CASSIGGDEQFF
TGTGCCAGTAGTATTGGAGGGGATGAGCAGTTCTTC
>TRBJ1-6|TRBV5-4|-|once
CASSSADSSSYNSPLHF
TGTGCCAGCAGCTCAGCCGACTCCAGCTCCTATAATTCACCCCTCCACTTT
>TRBJ2-1|TRBV11-2|TRBD2|-
CASSLESVTSGRARVQFF
TGTGCCAGCAGCTTAGAGAGCGTGACTAGCGGGAGGGCCCGGGTGCAGTTCTTC
>TRBJ1-2|TRBV9|-|-
CASRRPQGYTF
TGTGCCAGTCGGCGTCCTCAAGGCTACACCTTC
>TRBJ2-1|TRBV19|TRBD2|many
CASSDASGSYSNEQFF
TGTGCCAGTAGTGATGCTAGCGGGAGCTATTCGAATGAGCAGTTCTTC
>TRBJ2-3|TRBV20-1|TRBD1|many
CSAGATGMGSDTQYF
TGCAGTGCGGGCGCGACAGGGATGGGATCAGATACGCAGTATTTT
>TRBJ2-7|TRBV6-1|TRBD1|-
CASGPQGFEQYF
TGTGCCAGCGGGCCACAGGGGTTCGAGCAGTACTTC
>TRBJ1-2|TRBV7-9|-|-
CASSPQGANYGYTF
TGTGCCAGCAGCCCCCAGGGTGCTAACTATGGCTACACCTTC
>TRBJ1-2|TRBV2|-|-
CASSEALGSGYTF
TGTGCCAGCAGTGAAGCGTTGGGTAGCGGCTACACCTTC
>TRBJ2-3|TRBV24-1|-|-
CATSDFGGSDHTDTQYF
TGTGCCACCAGTGATTTTGGTGGGAGTGATCACACAGATACGCAGTATTTT
>TRBJ1-3|TRBV15|TRBD1|many
CATNRGDGNTIYF
TGTGCCACCAACAGGGGAGATGGAAACACCATATATTTT
>TRBJ2-7|TRBV11-1|TRBD2|-
CASSPRSSGNNYEQYF
TGTGCCAGCAGCCCCCGTTCTAGCGGGAACAACTACGAGCAGTACTTC
>TRBJ1-1|TRBV5-5|TRBD1|many
CASSWDREGTEAFF
TGTGCCAGCAGTTGGGACAGGGAGGGCACTGAAGCTTTCTTT
>TRBJ2-3|TRBV12-3/TRBV12-4|TRBD2|-
CASSLGPSGGTDTQYF
TGTGCCAGCAGTTTAGGGCCTAGCGGGGGCACAGATACGCAGTATTTT
>TRBJ2-5|TRBV5-1|TRBD1|-
CASSFSGQYQETQYF
TGCGCCAGCAGCTTTTCGGGACAGTACCAAGAGACCCAGTACTTC
>TRBJ2-1|TRBV25-1|-|-
CASSELGAGNEQFF
TGTGCCAGCAGTGAATTGGGGGCTGGGAATGAGCAGTTCTTC
>TRBJ1-2|TRBV5-1|-|many
CASSLLQGKGGYTF
TGCGCCAGCAGCTTGCTTCAGGGCAAGGGTGGCTACACCTTC
>TRBJ1-1|TRBV29-1|-|-
CSVERDQNTEAFF
TGCAGCGTTGAACGGGACCAGAACACTGAAGCTTTCTTT
>TRBJ2-7|TRBV9|-|-
CASSLSGFPSYEQYF
TGTGCCAGCAGCTTAAGCGGCTTCCCCTCCTACGAGCAGTACTTC